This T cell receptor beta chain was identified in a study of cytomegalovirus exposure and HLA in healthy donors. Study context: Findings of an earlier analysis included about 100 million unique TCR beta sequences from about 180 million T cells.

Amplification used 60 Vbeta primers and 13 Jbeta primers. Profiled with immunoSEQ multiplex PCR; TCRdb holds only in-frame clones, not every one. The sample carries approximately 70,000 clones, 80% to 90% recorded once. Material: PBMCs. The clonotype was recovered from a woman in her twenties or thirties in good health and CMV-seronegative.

The CDR3 DNA sequence: TGTGCCAGCAGAACAGGGCATGGCGAAAAACTGTTTTTT. Protein: CASRTGHGEKLFF. The chain recombines TRBV7-9 with TRBJ1-4; maybe TRBD1 (6 bases). The germline V and J ends were trimmed by 6 bases and 8 bases, with 13 bases remaining between them. This CDR3 is 13 amino acids long. Germline-derived CDR1 and CDR2 are SEHNR and FQNEAQ (reference sequence).